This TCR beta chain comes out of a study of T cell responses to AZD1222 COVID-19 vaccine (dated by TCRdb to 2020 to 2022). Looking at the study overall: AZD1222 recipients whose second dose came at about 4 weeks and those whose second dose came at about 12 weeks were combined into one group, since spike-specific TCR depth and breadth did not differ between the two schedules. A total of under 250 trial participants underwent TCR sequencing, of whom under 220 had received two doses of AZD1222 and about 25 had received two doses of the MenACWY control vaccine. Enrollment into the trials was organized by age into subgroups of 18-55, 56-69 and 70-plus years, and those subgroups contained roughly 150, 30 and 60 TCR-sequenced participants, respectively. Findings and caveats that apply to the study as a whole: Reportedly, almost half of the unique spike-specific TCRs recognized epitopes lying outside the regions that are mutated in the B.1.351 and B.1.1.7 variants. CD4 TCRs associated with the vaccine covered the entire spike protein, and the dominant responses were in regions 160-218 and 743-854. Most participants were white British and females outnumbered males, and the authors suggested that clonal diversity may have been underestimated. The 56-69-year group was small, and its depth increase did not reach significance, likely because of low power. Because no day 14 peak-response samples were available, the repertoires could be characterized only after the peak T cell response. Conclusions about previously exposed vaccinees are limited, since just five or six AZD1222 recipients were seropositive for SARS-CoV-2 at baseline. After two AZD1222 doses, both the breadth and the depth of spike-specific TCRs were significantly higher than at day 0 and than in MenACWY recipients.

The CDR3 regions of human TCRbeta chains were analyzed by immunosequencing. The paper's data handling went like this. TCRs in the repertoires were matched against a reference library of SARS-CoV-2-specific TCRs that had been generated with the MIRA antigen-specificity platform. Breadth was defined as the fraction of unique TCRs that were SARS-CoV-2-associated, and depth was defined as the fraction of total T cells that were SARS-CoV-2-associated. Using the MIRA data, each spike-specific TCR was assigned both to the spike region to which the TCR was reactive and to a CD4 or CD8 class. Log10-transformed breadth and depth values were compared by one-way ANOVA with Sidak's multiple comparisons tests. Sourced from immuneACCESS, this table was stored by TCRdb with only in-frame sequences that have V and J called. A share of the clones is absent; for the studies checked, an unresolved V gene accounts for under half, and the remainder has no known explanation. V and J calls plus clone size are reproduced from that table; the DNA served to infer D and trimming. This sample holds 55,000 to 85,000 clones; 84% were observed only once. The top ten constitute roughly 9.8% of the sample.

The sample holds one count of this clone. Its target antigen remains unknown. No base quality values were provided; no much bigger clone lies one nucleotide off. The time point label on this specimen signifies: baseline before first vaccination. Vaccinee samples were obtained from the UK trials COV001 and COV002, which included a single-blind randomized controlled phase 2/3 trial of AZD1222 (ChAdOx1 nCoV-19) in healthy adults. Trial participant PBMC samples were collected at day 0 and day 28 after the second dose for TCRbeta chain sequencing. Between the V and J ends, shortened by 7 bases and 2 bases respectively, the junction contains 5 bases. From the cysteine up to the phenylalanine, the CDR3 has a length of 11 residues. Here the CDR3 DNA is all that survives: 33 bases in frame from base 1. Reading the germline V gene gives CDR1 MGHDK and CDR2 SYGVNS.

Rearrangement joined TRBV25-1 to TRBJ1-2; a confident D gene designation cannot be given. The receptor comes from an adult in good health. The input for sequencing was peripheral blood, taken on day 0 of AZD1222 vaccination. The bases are TGTGCCAGCATGAACAACTATGGCTACACCTTC. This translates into CASMNNYGYTF.